Included here is one TCR beta chain sequence, with context. The antigen remains unidentified. Data came from immunoSEQ multiplex PCR; TCRdb stores just in-frame clones and leaves some out. The sample carries about 2,200 clones, about 31% recorded once. These data come from a study of T cells in localized non-small cell lung cancer. Overall study results and limits: Greater T cell density in blood accompanied longer overall survival. The study found T cell clonality highest in uninvolved adjacent lung, above tumor. In adjacent lung, a median roughly 60 of the top 100 tumor clones were found.

The uninvolved lung lay at least 2 cm from the tumor margin and lacked atypia. The receptor's source is a female donor over 55 with stage I squamous cell lung carcinoma. The specimen comprised normal lung tissue next to the tumor, sampled before any cancer treatment.

CDR3: CASSLAGTQNTEAFF. The CDR3 region has the DNA TGCGCCAGCAGCTTGGCCGGGACACAGAACACTGAAGCTTTCTTT. This rearrangement joins TRBV5-1 to TRBJ1-1, with D possibly TRBD1 on 6 matching bases. Trimming took 0 bases from V and 1 from J, leaving 10 bases between them. Germline V gene data show CDR1 as SGHRS and CDR2 as YFSETQ. CDR3 length equals 15 residues.